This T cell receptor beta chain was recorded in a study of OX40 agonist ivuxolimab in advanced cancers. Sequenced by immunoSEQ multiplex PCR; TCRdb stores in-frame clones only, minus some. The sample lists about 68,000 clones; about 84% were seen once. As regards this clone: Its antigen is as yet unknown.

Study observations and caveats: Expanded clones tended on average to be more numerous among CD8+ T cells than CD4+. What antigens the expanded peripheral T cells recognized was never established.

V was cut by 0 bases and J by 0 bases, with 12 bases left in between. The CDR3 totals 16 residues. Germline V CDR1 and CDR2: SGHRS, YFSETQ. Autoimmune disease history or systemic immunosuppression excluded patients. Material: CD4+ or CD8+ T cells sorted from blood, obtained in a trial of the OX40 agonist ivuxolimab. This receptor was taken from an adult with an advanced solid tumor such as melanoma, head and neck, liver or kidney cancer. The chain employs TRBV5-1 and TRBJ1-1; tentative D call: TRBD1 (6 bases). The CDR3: CASSLEGGLVNTEAFF. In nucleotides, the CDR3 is TGCGCCAGCAGCTTGGAGGGGGGACTCGTGAACACTGAAGCTTTCTTT.